One sample yielded the 30 T cell receptor beta chains listed below, sequenced in a study of regulatory T cells in long-lasting Graves disease. The authors built TCR beta libraries using iRepertoire HTBI primers and Arm-PCR of CDR3 regions. From the multiplex PCR reads, TCRdb called clonotypes with MiXCR, one entry per CDR3 protein. The table shows about 540,000 distinct CDR3 sequences, with about 13% occurring only once. Time point indicated: newly diagnosed GD, antithyroid drugs for less than 3 months. After RNA was extracted from PBMCs, the TCR library was made from it. The same sample was also used in a study of T cells in Graves' hyperthyroidism and ophthalmopathy.

The material sequenced was peripheral blood mononuclear cells (PBMCs), taken at new diagnosis, from a patient treated with antithyroid drugs. All receptors derive from a man aged 30 to 45 with Graves disease.

This chain uses TRBV12-3 or TRBV12-4 with TRBJ2-6; D possibly corresponds to TRBD1 (6 bases). The CDR3 totals 17 residues. The V and J ends lost 0 bases and 4 bases respectively, with 13 bases between them. CDR3 amino acids: CASSLAGHSLGANVLTF. The CDR3 region has the DNA TGTGCCAGCAGTTTAGCGGGACATTCTCTCGGGGCCAACGTCCTGACTTTC.

This clonotype occurred a few times. The gene calls are TRBV12-3 or TRBV12-4 and TRBJ2-3; 14 bases are a match to TRBD2. There are 18 residues in the CDR3. V trimming: 1 base; J trimming: 8 bases; junction bases outside the gene matches: 11. CDR3 in DNA: TGTGCCAGCAGTTTAGTCACAAGACTAGCGGGAGGGGGAGGTACGCAGTATTTT. Encoded protein: CASSLVTRLAGGGGTQYF.

In its sample, this clonotype was seen many times. The J gene is TRBJ2-7, the V gene TRBV11-2; 9 nucleotides match TRBD2. Germline lookup yields CDR1 SGHAT and CDR2 FQNNGV. The CDR3 is 14 residues long. The trim removed 6 bases at V and 6 bases at J, leaving 9 bases unmatched. The CDR3 reads CASRPSGRSLEQYF. In nucleotides, the CDR3 is TGTGCCAGCAGACCCAGCGGGAGGAGTCTCGAGCAGTACTTC. Full variable domain (remainder filled in from reference TRBV11-2 and TRBJ2-7): EAGVAQSPRYKIIEKRQSVAFWCNPISGHATLYWYQQILGQGPKLLIQFQNNGVVDDSQLPKDRFSAERLKGVDSTLKIQPAKLEDSAVYLCASRPSGRSLEQYFGPGTRLTVT.

This clonotype was counted at least ten times. V gene TRBV12-3 or TRBV12-4 combines with J gene TRBJ1-1; D gene uncertain. The CDR3 is 13 residues long. V lost 2 bases and J lost 10, with 14 bases in between. The CDR3 spells CASSLRESAGAFF. For the CDR3, the DNA is TGTGCCAGCAGTTTACGTGAGTCCGCTGGAGCTTTCTTT.

V and J are TRBV15 and TRBJ2-3; 10 bases match TRBD2. CDR3 length: 16 amino acids. Germline-derived CDR1 and CDR2 are LNHNV and YYDKDF (reference sequence). V gave up 8 bases and J gave up 1 base; unmatched junction bases: 9. The CDR3 sequence is CATPPLAGEGTDTQYF. The CDR3 DNA reads as TGTGCCACCCCCCCGCTAGCGGGAGAAGGCACAGATACGCAGTATTTT.

The sample holds many counts of this clonotype. The chain combines TRBV18 with TRBJ1-3; no definite D call. CDR3 size: 14 residues. CDR1 KGHSH and CDR2 LQKENI come from the germline V gene. The ends were cut back, 5 bases at V and 0 bases at J, with 8 bases in the middle. The CDR3 nucleotides are TGTGCCAGCTCAGCAGGAGGCTCTGGAAACACCATATATTTT. This sequence encodes CASSAGGSGNTIYF.

The table lists this clonotype with many counts. The chain joins TRBV10-3 to TRBJ1-1; maybe TRBD1 (5 bases). Germline V CDR1 and CDR2: ENHRY, SYGVKD. The ends were cut back, 8 bases at V and 4 bases at J, with 14 bases in the middle. This CDR3 spans 13 amino acids. This CDR3 is CAIERGAGTEAFF. The DNA for the CDR3 is TGTGCCATCGAGAGGGGCGCGGGCACTGAAGCTTTCTTT.

This clonotype occurred many times. The chain joins TRBV5-1 to TRBJ1-2, with D tentatively TRBD1 (5 bases). The germline V and J ends were trimmed by 2 bases and 8 bases, with 13 bases remaining between them. Germline lookup yields CDR1 SGHRS and CDR2 YFSETQ. This CDR3 has 13 amino acids. The CDR3 DNA reads TGCGCCAGCAGCTTCACAGGTCCCATCGGCTACACCTTC. This translates into CASSFTGPIGYTF.

The chain joins TRBV19 to TRBJ2-3; 13 bases match TRBD2. Germline lookup yields CDR1 LNHDA and CDR2 SQIVND (reference sequence). The CDR3 runs 15 residues. The trim removed 6 bases at V and 5 bases at J, leaving 5 bases unmatched. The CDR3 DNA sequence: TGTGCCAGTAGGTGGACTAGCGGGAGTAAAGATACGCAGTATTTT. This codes for CASRWTSGSKDTQYF.

The V gene is TRBV30, the J gene TRBJ2-2; D is ambiguous. V was cut by 0 bases and J by 7 bases, with 6 bases left in between. The CDR3 spans 12 residues. CDR1 is GTSNPN and CDR2 is SVGIG in the germline V gene (reference sequence). For the CDR3, the DNA is TGTGCCTGGAGTGTTCGAGTCGGGGAGCTGTTTTTT. Protein sequence: CAWSVRVGELFF.

V is TRBV6-2 or TRBV6-3 and J is TRBJ2-1, with TRBD2 identical over 10 bases. V lost 5 bases, J lost 1 base, and 2 bases stayed unmatched. The CDR3 extends over 15 amino acids. Germline V lookup: CDR1 MNHEY, CDR2 SVGEGT. In DNA form, the CDR3 reads TGTGCCAGCAGTCGAGCGGGAGGGTCCTACAATGAGCAGTTCTTC. As protein: CASSRAGGSYNEQFF.

The sample holds many counts of this clonotype. The V and J genes are TRBV19 and TRBJ1-1; 7 positions agree with TRBD1. This CDR3 comprises 18 residues. V gave up 3 bases and J gave up 1 base; unmatched junction bases: 14. Germline lookup yields CDR1 LNHDA and CDR2 SQIVND (reference sequence). The CDR3, as DNA: TGTGCCAGTAGTATTCCGCGGACAGGCCGGACGAAGAACACTGAAGCTTTCTTT. Protein: CASSIPRTGRTKNTEAFF.

This clonotype was detected a few times. V usage is TRBV2 and J usage is TRBJ2-5; either TRBD1 or TRBD2 may fit D (7 bases each). V was clipped by 6 bases and J by 1 base, with 12 bases between them. This CDR3 is 14 amino acids long. Germline CDR1 and CDR2: SNHLY and FYNNEI. CDR3 sequence: CASRQGTIQETQYF. The CDR3 coding sequence is TGTGCCAGCAGACAGGGGACTATCCAAGAGACCCAGTACTTC.

There are a few counts of this clonotype. This sequence may be a read error, since a much larger clone differs from it by one base. The chain carries TRBV12-3 or TRBV12-4 and TRBJ2-7; D perhaps matches TRBD2 (5 bases). The CDR3 has 14 residues. Deletions cut 4 bases from V and 3 bases from J, with 13 bases between. The CDR3 DNA is TGTGCCAGCAGTTCCGAGGGAAAGGTCTACGAGCAGTACTTC. It translates to CASSSEGKVYEQYF.

This clonotype was seen a few times. This chain joins TRBV10-2 and TRBJ1-4, with D hard to call. Looked up from germline, CDR1 is WSHSY and CDR2 is SAAADI. Trimming left V 0 bases short and J 8 bases short, with 7 bases between. This CDR3 is 13 amino acids long. The CDR3 loop reads CASSESISEKLFF. CDR3 nucleotide sequence: TGCGCCAGCAGTGAGTCGATCAGCGAAAAACTGTTTTTT.

At least ten counts were recorded for this clonotype. J is TRBJ2-1 and V is TRBV5-8; unclear D gene. Per germline, CDR1 SGHTS and CDR2 YDEGEE. This CDR3 has 16 amino acids. V was trimmed by 4 bases and J by 0 bases, leaving 14 bases between them. This chain's CDR3 is CASSPLMAVSYNEQFF. Written as DNA, the CDR3 is TGTGCCAGCAGCCCCCTCATGGCGGTCTCCTACAATGAGCAGTTCTTC.

This clonotype was recorded a few times. The chain has TRBV6-2 or TRBV6-3 and TRBJ2-3, with D perhaps given as TRBD1 or TRBD2 (6 bases each). In germline, CDR1 is MNHEY, CDR2 SVGEGT. CDR3 length: 15 residues. Trimming pared 5 bases from V and 2 bases from J, leaving 14 bases between. The CDR3 loop is CASSAGHGNTDTQYF. CDR3 in DNA: TGTGCCAGCAGTGCGGGACACGGAAACACAGATACGCAGTATTTT.

This clonotype has at least ten counts. DNA of the CDR3: TGTGCCAGCAGTTACGGGGCGGATGAAGCTTTCTTT. This gives the protein CASSYGADEAFF. This sequence joins TRBV6-5 and TRBJ1-1; perhaps TRBD1 as D (5 bases). V lost 2 bases and J lost 7, with 8 bases in between. The germline gives CDR1 MNHEY, CDR2 SVGAGI. There are 12 residues in the CDR3.

Worth noting for this clonotype: Just one base apart from a much larger clone, this may be a read error. This chain links TRBV6-1 with TRBJ2-6; either TRBD1 or TRBD2 may fit D (6 bases each). CDR3 length: 17 amino acids. V was pared by 0 bases and J by 4 bases, with 13 bases between. Germline V gene sequence: CDR1 MNHNS, CDR2 SASEGT. For the CDR3, the DNA is TGTGCCAGCAGTGAAGCGTGGGGGGCAGGAGGGGCCAACGTCCTGACTTTC. Its protein product is CASSEAWGAGGANVLTF.

In regard to this clonotype: A read error may explain this, as a much larger clone is one base away. V usage is TRBV11-2 and J usage is TRBJ1-1; 9 bases align to TRBD1. This CDR3 spans 16 amino acids. Germline CDR1 is SGHAT and CDR2 is FQNNGV. The CDR3 coding sequence is TGTGCCAGCAGCTTAGTACAGGGGGCGATGGAAACTGAAACTTTCTTT. Translated, it gives CASSLVQGAMETETFF. The whole variable domain, filled in from reference TRBV11-2 and TRBJ1-1, reads EAGVAQSPRYKIIEKRQSVAFWCNPISGHATLYWYQQILGQGPKLLIQFQNNGVVDDSQLPKDRFSAERLKGVDSTLKIQPAKLEDSAVYLCASSLVQGAMETETFFGQGTRLTVV.

This clonotype was seen many times. The CDR3 here is CASSFLVETQYF. CDR3 DNA: TGTGCCAGCAGCTTCCTCGTAGAGACCCAGTACTTC. The chain has TRBV12-3 or TRBV12-4 and TRBJ2-5; the D is unclear. The CDR3 consists of 12 residues. Deletions cut 6 bases from V and 4 bases from J, with 9 bases between.

In its sample, this clonotype was seen many times. The genes are TRBV20-1 and TRBJ2-7; D is uncertain. The CDR3 extends over 15 amino acids. Germline V gene sequence: CDR1 DFQATT, CDR2 SNEGSKA (reference sequence). Trimming pared 1 base from V and 0 bases from J, leaving 13 bases between. The CDR3 DNA reads TGCAGTGCTAGAGTCGACACCACAAGCTCCTACGAGCAGTACTTC. Translating gives CSARVDTTSSYEQYF.

The sample holds many counts of this clonotype. The chain is built from TRBV6-1 and TRBJ2-5, with 10 bases aligning to TRBD1. The CDR3 loop spans 18 amino acids. CDR1 and CDR2 from the germline V gene are MNHNS and SASEGT. V dropped 5 bases and J dropped 5; count of bases not matched to a gene: 17. The CDR3 DNA is TGTGCCAGCAGTCCAAGCGCCCTAGACAGGGGGCTGAAGGAGACCCAGTACTTC. Translation gives CASSPSALDRGLKETQYF.

In regard to this clonotype: Given a much more abundant clone one base away, this may be a read error. J is TRBJ2-1 and V is TRBV12-3 or TRBV12-4; no firm D call. The CDR3 runs to 14 residues. V shed 3 bases and J shed 8 bases, with 14 bases lying between them. CDR3 DNA sequence: TGTGCCAGCAGTTTTCCGGCTAACTTTCATGAGCAGTTCTTC. This sequence encodes CASSFPANFHEQFF.

This clonotype has at least ten counts. The V gene is TRBV7-8, the J gene TRBJ2-5; D gene ambiguous. The CDR3 totals 12 residues. V lost 5 bases, J lost 4 bases, and 8 bases lay in between. Germline CDR1 reads SGHVS; CDR2 reads FQNEAQ. The CDR3 region is CASSHPGETQYF. CDR3 DNA: TGTGCCAGCAGCCATCCGGGAGAGACCCAGTACTTC.

A word on this clonotype: A much more abundant neighbour one base away suggests this may be a read error. The CDR3 sequence is CTSTSGTPTYEQYF. CDR3 coding DNA: TGTACCAGCACCTCCGGGACGCCTACCTACGAGCAGTACTTC. This chain joins TRBV6-1 and TRBJ2-7; D is perhaps TRBD1 or TRBD2 (5 bases each). The CDR3 runs 14 residues. Germline V gives CDR1 MNHNS, CDR2 SASEGT.

Many counts were recorded for this clonotype. DNA for the CDR3: TGTGCCAGCAGCTTCCAAGACTCCTACGAGCAGTACTTC. Its protein product is CASSFQDSYEQYF. The chain recombines TRBV7-2 with TRBJ2-7; D unclear. Germline V lookup: CDR1 SGHTA, CDR2 FQGNSA. V was pared by 3 bases and J by 0 bases, with 6 bases between. This CDR3 has 13 residues.

This clonotype was detected many times. The chain links TRBV7-3 to TRBJ2-3; 7 positions match TRBD2. Per the germline V gene, CDR1 is SGHTA and CDR2 is FQGTGA. Trimming cost V 2 bases and J 7 bases; bases outside gene matches: 9. The CDR3 contains 15 residues. The CDR3 spells CASSLLAEKGNTQYF. In DNA, the CDR3 is TGTGCCAGCAGCTTACTAGCGGAGAAAGGAAATACGCAGTATTTT.

This clonotype has more than one count but fewer than ten. CDR3 sequence reads: CASSPLLAEETQYF. CDR3 sequence (DNA): TGTGCCAGCTCACCCCTGTTGGCAGAAGAGACCCAGTACTTC. V is TRBV18 and J is TRBJ2-5, with D unresolved. V lost 3 bases and J 3 bases, leaving 11 bases between the germline ends. CDR3 length equals 14 residues. Per germline, CDR1 KGHSH and CDR2 LQKENI.

This clonotype was picked up many times. This chain uses TRBV29-1 with TRBJ1-4, with no clear D. The ends were cut back, 3 bases at V and 3 bases at J, with 14 bases in the middle. Germline V gives CDR1 SQVTM, CDR2 ANQGSEA. This CDR3 has 15 residues. CDR3 loop: CSVEKGLGANEKLFF. Written as DNA, the CDR3 is TGCAGCGTTGAGAAAGGGCTGGGTGCTAATGAAAAACTGTTTTTT.